This T cell receptor (beta chain) was obtained from a study of shared clonotypes between healthy human individuals. With V trimmed by 5 bases and J by 4 bases, 13 bases remained unmatched. Looked up from germline, CDR1 is LNHDA and CDR2 is SQIVND (reference sequence). The CDR3 covers 16 residues. Profiling relied on immunoSEQ multiplex PCR, and the TCRdb table lists in-frame clones only, not all of them. Of about 2.3 million clones listed, approximately 90% are singletons. In its sample, this clone was seen a few times. This sequence joins TRBV19 and TRBJ2-7, with 8 positions matching TRBD1. Sequences were obtained from naive CD4+ T cells from PBMCs. Subset in this sample: CD45RA+ positively selected. This sequence originates from a man younger than 35 in good health. Some clones in this sample may be carry-over from other donors' samples. The CDR3 protein is CASSSWTRDRPYEQYF. The CDR3 DNA is TGTGCCAGTAGTTCCTGGACCCGGGACAGGCCGTACGAGCAGTACTTC.